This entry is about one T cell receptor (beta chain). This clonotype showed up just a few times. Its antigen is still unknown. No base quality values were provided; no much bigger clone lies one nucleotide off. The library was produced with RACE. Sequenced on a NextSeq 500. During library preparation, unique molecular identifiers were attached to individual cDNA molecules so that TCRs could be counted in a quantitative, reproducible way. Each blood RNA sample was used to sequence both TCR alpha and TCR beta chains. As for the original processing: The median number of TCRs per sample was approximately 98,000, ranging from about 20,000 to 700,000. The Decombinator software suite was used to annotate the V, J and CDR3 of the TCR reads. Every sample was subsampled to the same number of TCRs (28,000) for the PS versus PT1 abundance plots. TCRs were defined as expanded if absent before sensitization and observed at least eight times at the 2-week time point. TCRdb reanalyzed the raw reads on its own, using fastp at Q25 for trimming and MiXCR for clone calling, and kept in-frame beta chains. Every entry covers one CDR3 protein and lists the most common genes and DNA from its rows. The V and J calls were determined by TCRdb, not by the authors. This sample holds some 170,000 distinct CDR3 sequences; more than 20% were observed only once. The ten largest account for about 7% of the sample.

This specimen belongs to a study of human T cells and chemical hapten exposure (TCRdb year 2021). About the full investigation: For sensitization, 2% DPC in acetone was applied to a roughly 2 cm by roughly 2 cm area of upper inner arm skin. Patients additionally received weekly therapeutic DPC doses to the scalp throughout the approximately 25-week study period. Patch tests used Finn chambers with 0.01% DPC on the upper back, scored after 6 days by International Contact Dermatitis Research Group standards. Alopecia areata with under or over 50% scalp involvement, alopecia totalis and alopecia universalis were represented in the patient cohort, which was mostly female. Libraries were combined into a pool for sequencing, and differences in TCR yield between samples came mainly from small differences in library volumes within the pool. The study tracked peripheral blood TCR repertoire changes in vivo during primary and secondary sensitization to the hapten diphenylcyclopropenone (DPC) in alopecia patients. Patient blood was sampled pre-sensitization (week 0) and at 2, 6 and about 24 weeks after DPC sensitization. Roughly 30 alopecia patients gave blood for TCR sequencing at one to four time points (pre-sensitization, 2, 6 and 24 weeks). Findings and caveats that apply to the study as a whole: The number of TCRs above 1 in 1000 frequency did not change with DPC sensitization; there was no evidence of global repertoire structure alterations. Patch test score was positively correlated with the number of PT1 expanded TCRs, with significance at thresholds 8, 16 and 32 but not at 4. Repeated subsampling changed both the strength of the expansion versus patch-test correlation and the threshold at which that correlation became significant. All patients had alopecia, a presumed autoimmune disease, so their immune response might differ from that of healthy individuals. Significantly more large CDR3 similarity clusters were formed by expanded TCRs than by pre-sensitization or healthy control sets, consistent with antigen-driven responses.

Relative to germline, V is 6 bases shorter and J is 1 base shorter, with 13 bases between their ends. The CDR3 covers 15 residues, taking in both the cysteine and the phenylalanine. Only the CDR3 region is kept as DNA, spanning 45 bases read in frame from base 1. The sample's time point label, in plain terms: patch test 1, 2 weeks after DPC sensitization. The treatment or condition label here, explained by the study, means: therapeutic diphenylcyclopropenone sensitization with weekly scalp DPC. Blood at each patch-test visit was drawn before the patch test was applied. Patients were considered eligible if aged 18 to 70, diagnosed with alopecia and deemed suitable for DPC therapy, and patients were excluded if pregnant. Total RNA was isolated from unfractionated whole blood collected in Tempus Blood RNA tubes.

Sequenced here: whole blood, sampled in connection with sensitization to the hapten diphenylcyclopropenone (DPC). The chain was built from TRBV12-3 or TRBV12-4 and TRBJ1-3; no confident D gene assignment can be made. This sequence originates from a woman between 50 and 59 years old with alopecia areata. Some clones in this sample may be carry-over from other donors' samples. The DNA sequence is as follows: TGTGCCAGCAGCCCCGACGGAAGATCTGGAAACACCATATATTTT. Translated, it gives CASSPDGRSGNTIYF.